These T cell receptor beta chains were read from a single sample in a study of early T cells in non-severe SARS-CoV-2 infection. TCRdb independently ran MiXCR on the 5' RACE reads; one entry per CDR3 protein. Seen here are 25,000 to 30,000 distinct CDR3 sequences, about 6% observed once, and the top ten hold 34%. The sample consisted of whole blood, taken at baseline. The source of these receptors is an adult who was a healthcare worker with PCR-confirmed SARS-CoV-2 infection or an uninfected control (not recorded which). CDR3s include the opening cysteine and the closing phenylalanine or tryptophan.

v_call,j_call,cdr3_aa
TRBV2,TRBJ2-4,CASRGTKNIQYF
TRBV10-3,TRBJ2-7,CAIRGTGNTYEQYF
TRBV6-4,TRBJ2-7,CASSNTERQGRYEQYF
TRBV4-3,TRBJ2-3,CASSRLAGDTQYF
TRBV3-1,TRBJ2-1,CASSQFPGQGFNEQFF
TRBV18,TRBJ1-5,CASSQTGNQPQHF
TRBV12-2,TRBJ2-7,CASRFNRGSPYEQYF
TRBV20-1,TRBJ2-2,CSASRRGRGTGELFF
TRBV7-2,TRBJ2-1,CASSGMGAASEQFF
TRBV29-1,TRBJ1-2,CSVGYSGQLNYGYTF
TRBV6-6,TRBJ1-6,CASSARDRGHSPLHF
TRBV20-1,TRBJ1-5,CSARDRGTGAGPQHF
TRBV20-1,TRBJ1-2,CSASPSSTGDYGYTF
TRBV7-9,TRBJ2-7,CASSSPVYEQYF
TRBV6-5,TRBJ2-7,CASSYSKAGYYEQYF
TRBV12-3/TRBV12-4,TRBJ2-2,CASNPAGTSGAAGELFF
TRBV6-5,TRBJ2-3,CASSYSGNAITDTQYF
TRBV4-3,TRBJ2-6,CASSPQEGPGLTGANVLTF
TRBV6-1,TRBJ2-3,CASSEEHRGPLGTDTQYF
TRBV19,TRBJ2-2,CASSMGSLGATGELFF
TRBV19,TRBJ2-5,CASSISNQESQYF
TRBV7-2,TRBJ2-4,CASSFSNIQYF
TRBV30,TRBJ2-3,CAWSPGQVPDTQYF
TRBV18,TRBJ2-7,CASSLIRDTAYEQYF
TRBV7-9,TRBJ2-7,CASSLGTAYEQYF
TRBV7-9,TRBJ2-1,CASTLQREGDNEQFF
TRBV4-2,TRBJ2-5,CASSQGQQETQYF
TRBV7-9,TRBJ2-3,CASSLAQTDTQYF
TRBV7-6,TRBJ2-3,CASRRLAGVGADTQYF
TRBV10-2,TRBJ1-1,CASSRTPMNTEAFF
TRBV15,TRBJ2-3,CATSAQRLAGITDTQYF
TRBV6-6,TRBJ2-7,CASSYEGGVQYF
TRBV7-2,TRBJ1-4,CASSLSSAAEKLFF
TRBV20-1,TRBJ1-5,CSAKASNQPQHF
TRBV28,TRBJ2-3,CASSQFSGRAFADTQYF
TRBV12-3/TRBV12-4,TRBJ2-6,CASGDSGANVLTF
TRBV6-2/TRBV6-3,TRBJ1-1,CASSYTRGPGNTEAFF
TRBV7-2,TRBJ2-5,CASSLGLAGAQETQYF
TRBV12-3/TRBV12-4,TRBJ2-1,CASSAPGGGEQFF
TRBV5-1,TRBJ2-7,CASSPPGTGAYEQYF
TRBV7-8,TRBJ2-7,CASSLVGTGGPYEQYF
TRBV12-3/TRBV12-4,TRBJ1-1,CASSKTGAEAFF
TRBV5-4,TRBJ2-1,CASSPGGPRKNEQFF
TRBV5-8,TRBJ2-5,CASSLRQQETQYF
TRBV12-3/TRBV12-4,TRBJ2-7,CASSLGRSGVEQYF
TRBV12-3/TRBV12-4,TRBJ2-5,CASSRWRETQYF